This T cell receptor beta chain was found in a study of blood T cell repertoires in COVID-19. Study as a whole: The origin of the acute and convalescent COVID-19 samples was the United States, Italy and Spain. In each case, the material was cDNA or gDNA derived from T cells, B-cell-depleted T cells, or PBMCs.

The CDR3 runs 16 residues. V lost 5 bases, J lost 0 bases, and 14 bases lay in between. Germline V CDR1 and CDR2: SGHRS, YFSETQ. This clone has a single count. Per the study methods: Reference gene primer amplification yielded estimated nucleated cell counts. Data came from immunoSEQ multiplex PCR; TCRdb stores just in-frame clones and leaves some out. V, J and clone size are those of that table, while D and trimming were read from the DNA. The sample has about 280,000 clones; 87% are singletons. J is TRBJ1-4 and V is TRBV5-1; possibly TRBD1 for D (5 bases). The origin of this receptor is a woman in her 50s who had recovered from COVID-19. The material sequenced was peripheral blood. The DNA of the CDR3 is TGCGCCAGCAGAGGGGCAGGGCCAGCAACTAATGAAAAACTGTTTTTT. Translation gives CASRGAGPATNEKLFF.